Sequencing of this T cell receptor (beta chain) was carried out in a study of response to subunit inactivated influenza vaccine (dated by TCRdb to the late 2010s). About the investigation overall: To follow how T cells responded to a trivalent subunit inactivated influenza vaccine, the researchers relied on deep quantitative profiling of the T cell receptor repertoire.

Of note for this clonotype: The antigen it binds to is not known. No base-level quality is on record; no much larger clone is a single base apart.

Paper-wide results and their limitations: According to the authors, only a limited number of new T cells may be recruited by each seasonal influenza vaccination.

V gives up 0 bases and J gives up 0 bases, and the segment between their germline ends measures 9 bases. CDR3 length: 15 amino acids, cysteine to phenylalanine. The kept DNA is CDR3 alone, 45 bases in frame from the first base. For CDR1 and CDR2, the germline V gene (reference sequence) lists DFQATT and SNEGSKA. Library preparation used RT-PCR. TCRdb names Illumina HiSeq 2500 as the instrument used. TCRdb reran the public reads through fastp at Q25 and MiXCR, keeping productive beta chains. For every CDR3 protein sequence, its rows merge into one entry that carries the most common genes and DNA. The sample profile shows approximately 530,000 distinct CDR3 sequences; roughly 7.6% of them were found once. Under 15% of the sample belongs to the ten largest clones.

The clonotype originates from a man aged 45 to 70 who received an inactivated influenza vaccine. Donor details come from another sample of the same person, matched by shared clones. The chain is encoded by TRBV20-1 joined to TRBJ1-3; the D gene identity is not certain. Sequencing used PBMCs from blood, obtained less than 30 months after vaccination. At the DNA level, the sequence is TGCAGTGCTAGAGATAGTGCAGTCTCTGGAAACACCATATATTTT. Translated, this is CSARDSAVSGNTIYF.